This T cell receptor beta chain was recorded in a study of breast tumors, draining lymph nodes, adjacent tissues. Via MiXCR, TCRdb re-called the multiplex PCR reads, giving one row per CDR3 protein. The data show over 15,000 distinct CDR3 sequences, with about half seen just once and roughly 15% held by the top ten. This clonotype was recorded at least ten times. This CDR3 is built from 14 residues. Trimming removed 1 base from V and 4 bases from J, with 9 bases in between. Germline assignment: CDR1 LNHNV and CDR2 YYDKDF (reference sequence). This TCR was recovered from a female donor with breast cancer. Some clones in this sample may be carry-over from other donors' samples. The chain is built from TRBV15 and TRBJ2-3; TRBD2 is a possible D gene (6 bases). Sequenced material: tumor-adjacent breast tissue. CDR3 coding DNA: TGTGCCACCAGCAGAGGACTAGATTCAGATACGCAGTATTTT. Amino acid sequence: CATSRGLDSDTQYF.